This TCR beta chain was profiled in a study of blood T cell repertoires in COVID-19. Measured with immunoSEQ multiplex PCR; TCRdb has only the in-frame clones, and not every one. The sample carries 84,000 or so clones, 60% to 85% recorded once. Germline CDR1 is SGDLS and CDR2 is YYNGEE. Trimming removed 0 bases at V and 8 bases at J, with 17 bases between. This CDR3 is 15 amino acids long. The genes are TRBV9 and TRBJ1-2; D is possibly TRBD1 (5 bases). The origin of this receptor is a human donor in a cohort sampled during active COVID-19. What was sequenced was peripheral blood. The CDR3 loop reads CASSVEVGQGGGYTF. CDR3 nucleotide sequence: TGTGCCAGCAGCGTAGAGGTCGGGCAGGGAGGAGGCTACACCTTC.